This is a list of T cell receptor beta chains from one sample in a study of CD8+CD57+ T cells in acquired aplastic anemia. TCRdb re-called the reads with MiXCR, one entry per CDR3 protein. The sample carries some 180,000 distinct CDR3 sequences, about half recorded once. The sequencing sample was made of sorted CD4+, CD8+, or CD8+CD57+ T cells (not recorded which) from PBMCs. Receptors originate from a human donor with aplastic anemia. The CDR3 runs from the conserved cysteine through the conserved F or W. D genes are given only for firm matches. Clone sizes are given selectively: once, few, many, or a class where the clone is expanded.

clone_size j_call d_call v_call cdr3_aa cdr3_nt
- TRBJ1-6 - TRBV7-6 CASSLGGHSPLHF TGTGCCAGCAGCTTAGGGGGGCATTCACCCCTCCACTTT
- TRBJ1-6 - TRBV9 CASSVAVWEGAGNSPLHF TGTGCCAGCAGCGTAGCGGTATGGGAAGGGGCTGGGAATTCACCCCTCCACTTT
- TRBJ2-1 TRBD2 TRBV20-1 CSAGTSGGVGEQFF TGCAGTGCTGGGACTAGCGGGGGTGTGGGTGAGCAGTTCTTC
few TRBJ2-7 TRBD1 TRBV18 CASSPLTLTGSPYEQYF TGTGCCAGCTCACCTCTAACATTGACAGGGTCGCCTTACGAGCAGTACTTC
- TRBJ2-1 - TRBV25-1 CASSGNHNEQFF TGTGCCAGCAGTGGAAACCACAATGAGCAGTTCTTC
- TRBJ1-2 TRBD1 TRBV27 CASSSPRQGVRSYGYTF TGTGCCAGCAGTTCACCCCGACAGGGGGTCCGCAGCTATGGCTACACCTTC
- TRBJ1-1 - TRBV25-1 CASSPTAFNTEALF TGTGCCAGCAGCCCGACAGCTTTTAACACTGAAGCTCTCTTT
once TRBJ1-2 TRBD1 TRBV12-5 CACGLGTEDYGYTF TGTGCTTGTGGTCTAGGGACAGAGGACTATGGCTACACCTTC
few TRBJ1-1 - TRBV19 CASSMVVGTEAFF TGTGCCAGTAGTATGGTTGTGGGCACTGAAGCTTTCTTT
- TRBJ2-2 TRBD2 TRBV6-4 CASSVLADTGELFF TGTGCCAGCAGTGTGCTAGCGGACACCGGGGAGCTGTTTTTT
many TRBJ2-7 - TRBV3-1 CASSLQRSYEQYF TGTGCCAGCAGCCTCCAACGATCCTACGAGCAGTACTTC
- TRBJ2-5 TRBD2 TRBV6-5 CASSYSVGGYLGETQYF TGTGCCAGCAGTTACTCGGTGGGGGGGTATCTCGGAGAGACCCAGTACTTC
- TRBJ1-6 - TRBV15 CATSRVQSNSPLHF TGTGCCACCAGCAGAGTACAGTCTAATTCACCCCTCCACTTT
many TRBJ2-1 TRBD1 TRBV6-1 CASSRTGGIIF TGTGCCAGCAGCCGGACAGGGGGCATAATCTTC
many TRBJ2-7 TRBD2 TRBV20-1 CSALRTSGADEQYF TGCAGTGCTCTCAGGACTAGCGGGGCGGACGAGCAGTACTTC
once TRBJ2-7 TRBD2 TRBV2 CASTLAGQAYEQYF TGTGCCAGCACGCTAGCGGGGCAGGCTTACGAGCAGTACTTC
- TRBJ1-5 TRBD1 TRBV6-1 CASSEYRGPGQPQHF TGTGCCAGCAGTGAATACAGGGGCCCCGGCCAGCCCCAGCATTTT
many TRBJ2-2 - TRBV7-9 CASTPERLTGELFF TGTGCCAGCACTCCCGAGCGGCTGACCGGGGAGCTGTTTTTT
- TRBJ1-1 - TRBV11-2 CASSSQRDTEAFF TGTGCCAGCAGCTCGCAGAGAGACACTGAAGCTTTCTTT
- TRBJ2-7 - TRBV20-1 CSAGTALEQYF TGCAGTGCCGGGACGGCCTTAGAGCAGTACTTC
few TRBJ1-6 - TRBV7-9 CASSLEGHGLSPLHF TGTGCCAGCAGCTTAGAGGGACACGGACTGTCACCCCTCCACTTT
many TRBJ2-7 - TRBV12-3/TRBV12-4 CASSSVWGSYYEQYF TGTGCCAGCAGTTCTGTTTGGGGATCATACTACGAGCAGTACTTC
few TRBJ2-5 TRBD2 TRBV10-2 CASSSSGRALQETQYF TGCGCCAGCAGTAGTAGCGGGAGGGCCCTCCAAGAGACCCAGTACTTC
- TRBJ2-3 TRBD2 TRBV24-1 CATSGTSGRRADTQYF TGTGCCACCAGTGGAACTAGCGGGAGGAGGGCCGATACGCAGTATTTT
many TRBJ1-2 TRBD1 TRBV19 CATNRDRGDGYTF TGTGCCACCAACCGGGACAGGGGTGACGGCTACACCTTC
once TRBJ2-7 - TRBV6-1 CATSRARESYEQYF TGTGCCACTTCTCGTGCTCGAGAGTCCTACGAGCAGTACTTC
many TRBJ1-6 - TRBV5-5 CASSLDREKSPLHF TGTGCCAGCAGCTTGGACAGGGAAAAATCACCCCTCCACTTT